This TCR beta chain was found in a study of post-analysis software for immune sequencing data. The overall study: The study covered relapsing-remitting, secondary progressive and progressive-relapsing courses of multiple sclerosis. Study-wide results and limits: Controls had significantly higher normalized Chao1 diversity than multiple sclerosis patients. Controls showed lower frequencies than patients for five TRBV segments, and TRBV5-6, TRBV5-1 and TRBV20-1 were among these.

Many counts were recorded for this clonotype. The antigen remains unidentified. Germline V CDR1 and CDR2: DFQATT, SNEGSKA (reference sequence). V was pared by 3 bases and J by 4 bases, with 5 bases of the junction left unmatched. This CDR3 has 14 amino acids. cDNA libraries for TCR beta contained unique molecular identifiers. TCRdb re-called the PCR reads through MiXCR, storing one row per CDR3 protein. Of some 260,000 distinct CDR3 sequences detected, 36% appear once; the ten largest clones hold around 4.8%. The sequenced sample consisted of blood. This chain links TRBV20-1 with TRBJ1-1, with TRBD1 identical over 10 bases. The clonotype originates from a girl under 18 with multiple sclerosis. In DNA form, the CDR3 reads TGCAGTGCTAGTGGGGGGACAGGGGTCACTGAAGCTTTCTTT. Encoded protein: CSASGGTGVTEAFF.